Listed below are T cell receptor beta chains from one sample, sequenced in a study of blood T cell repertoires in COVID-19. Sequenced by immunoSEQ multiplex PCR; TCRdb stores in-frame clones only, minus some. The sample yields approximately 390,000 clones, roughly 88% seen once. The sample consisted of PBMCs or T cells enriched from blood (not recorded which). The receptor source for this set is a woman in her thirties or forties with acute COVID-19. Each CDR3 is given with its conserved first and last residue. The D gene is left open where the match is weak. Clone size, where shown, is once, few, many, or a class for clones that have expanded.

16 TRBJ2-3 . TRBV20-1 TRBD2 TGCAGTGCTAGTGCGGGGGGCCCTACTCCTACAGATACGCAGTATTTT CSASAGGPTPTDTQYF
14 TRBJ1-2 . TRBV24-1 . TGTGCCACCAGTGACCGGGGGAGTAACTATGGCTACACCTTC CATSDRGSNYGYTF
16 TRBJ2-2 . TRBV5-4 . TGTGCCAGCAGCTCCTCTGCGGGGGCTTTAACCGGGGAGCTGTTTTTT CASSSSAGALTGELFF
13 TRBJ1-4 once TRBV2 TRBD1 TGTGCCAGCAGTGACCACAGGGGAGAAAAACTGTTTTTT CASSDHRGEKLFF
14 TRBJ2-5 . TRBV7-8 . TGTGCCAGCAGCTTTAACAGGATTCAAGAGACCCAGTACTTC CASSFNRIQETQYF
14 TRBJ1-1 . TRBV7-9 . TGTGCCAGCAGCTTAGTCGGCAGGGAAACTGAAGCTTTCTTT CASSLVGRETEAFF
14 TRBJ2-5 once TRBV7-2 . TGTGCCAGCAGCTATTCCCAGGGGCGAGAGACCCAGTACTTC CASSYSQGRETQYF
17 TRBJ2-3 . TRBV5-1 TRBD2 TGCGCCAGCAGCTTGGAAGGAGCGGGGGGGCCGTGGGGTACGCAGTATTTT CASSLEGAGGPWGTQYF
13 TRBJ1-1 . TRBV9 . TGTGCCAGCAGCGCTACAGGAGACACTGAAGCTTTCTTT CASSATGDTEAFF
18 TRBJ2-2 . TRBV4-1 TRBD2 TGCGCCAGCAGCCTCCGGACTAGCGGGCTACTGAACACCGGGGAGCTGTTTTTT CASSLRTSGLLNTGELFF
12 TRBJ2-1 . TRBV29-1 . TGCAGCGTGCTCCGGGATCACAATGAGCAGTTCTTC CSVLRDHNEQFF
14 TRBJ2-3 once TRBV4-1 . TGCGCCAGCAGCCAAGTTGGCATCTTGGATACGCAGTATTTT CASSQVGILDTQYF
13 TRBJ1-1 . TRBV24-1 . TGTGCCACCAGTGACGCGACAGGCACTGAAGCTTTCTTT CATSDATGTEAFF
14 TRBJ2-2 . TRBV7-8 . TGTGCCAGCAGCTTAGTTGAGCTCCCCGGGGAGCTGTTTTTT CASSLVELPGELFF
14 TRBJ1-1 once TRBV2 TRBD1 TGTGCCAGCAGTGAGCAGGGGGCCGGCACTGAAGCTTTCTTT CASSEQGAGTEAFF
14 TRBJ2-7 . TRBV5-1 TRBD1 TGCGCCAGCAGCTCTGGACAGGGGCCCTACGAGCAGTACTTC CASSSGQGPYEQYF
14 TRBJ2-5 . TRBV19 TRBD1 TGTGCCAGTAGTATTGGGACAGCGAAAGAGACCCAGTACTTC CASSIGTAKETQYF
13 TRBJ2-5 . TRBV6-1 . TGTGCCAGCAGTGAAGACTTTCAAGAGACCCAGTACTTC CASSEDFQETQYF
14 TRBJ1-5 . TRBV3-1/TRBV3-2 . TGTGCCAGCAGCCAGTCGAACAGGGATCAGCCCCAGCATTTT CASSQSNRDQPQHF
17 TRBJ2-3 . TRBV6-2/TRBV6-3 TRBD2 TGTGCCAGCAGTTACTTTGCTAGCGGGGGGGCCAAAGATACGCAGTATTTT CASSYFASGGAKDTQYF
17 TRBJ1-5 . TRBV11-3 TRBD1 TGTGCCAGCAGCCTCAGCAGGGACAGGCCTTTAGATCAGCCCCAGCATTTT CASSLSRDRPLDQPQHF
12 TRBJ1-3 . TRBV3-1/TRBV3-2 . TGTGCCAGCGGGAGGTCTGGAAACACCATATATTTT CASGRSGNTIYF
12 TRBJ2-3 . TRBV5-4 . TGTGCCAGCAGCTTGGTCTCGGATACGCAGTATTTT CASSLVSDTQYF
13 TRBJ1-2 . TRBV30 . TGTGCCTGGAGTGTACCGGAGGCGTATGGCTACACCTTC CAWSVPEAYGYTF
19 TRBJ1-3 . TRBV4-1 TRBD1 TGCGCCAGCAGCCAAGATTCCGGTAACGTCGTACAGGGGCGAAACACCATATATTTT CASSQDSGNVVQGRNTIYF
13 TRBJ1-4 once TRBV6-5 . TGTGCCAGCCAGACAGGATCTAATGAAAAACTGTTTTTT CASQTGSNEKLFF
15 TRBJ2-2 . TRBV18 . TGTGCCAGCTCACCAGGGCAAACGAACACCGGGGAGCTGTTTTTT CASSPGQTNTGELFF
14 TRBJ1-2 . TRBV18 . TGTGCCAGCTCACCACCGGTGGAAGGGGTAGGCTACACCTTC CASSPPVEGVGYTF
14 TRBJ2-7 . TRBV3-1/TRBV3-2 TRBD2 TGTGCCAGCAGCCAACTAGCGGGGGCTTACGAGCAGTACTTC CASSQLAGAYEQYF
16 TRBJ2-3 once TRBV5-1 TRBD2 TGCGCCAGCAGCTTAGGGGCGGGGGTAGGCACAGATACGCAGTATTTT CASSLGAGVGTDTQYF
14 TRBJ2-2 . TRBV7-9 . TGTGCCAGCAGCTTAGGGGCCAGCACCGGGGAGCTGTTTTTT CASSLGASTGELFF
14 TRBJ1-1 once TRBV5-1 . TGCGCCAGCACCACGGGACATATGAACACTGAAGCTTTCTTT CASTTGHMNTEAFF
12 TRBJ1-6 . TRBV2 . TGTGCCAGCAGGGGAGATAATTCACCCCTCCACTTT CASRGDNSPLHF
12 TRBJ1-1 once TRBV10-3 . TGTGCCACCATTGGTGACAGGACTGAAGCTTTCTTT CATIGDRTEAFF
11 TRBJ1-1 . TRBV12-3/TRBV12-4 . TGTGCCAGCAGCCCAGGCCTTGAAGCTTTCTTT CASSPGLEAFF
14 TRBJ2-7 . TRBV30 . TGTGCCTGGAGACCGACTAACTTGGTCTACGAGCAGTACTTC CAWRPTNLVYEQYF
13 TRBJ1-2 . TRBV29-1 . TGCAGCGTTGAAATTATAGAGGCGGTCGGCTACACCTTC CSVEIIEAVGYTF
13 TRBJ2-5 . TRBV7-8 . TGTGCCAGCAGCTTAACCCGAGATGAGACCCAGTACTTC CASSLTRDETQYF